The T cell receptor (beta chain) under discussion was sequenced for a study of T cells after yellow fever vaccination. Study in general: Fractions containing few cells were prepared with SMART-Seq v4 Ultra Low Input.

Points from the study as a whole: The booster saw the reappearance of most primary-vaccination clones (about 95% CD4, 80% to 90% CD8).

This clonotype was counted only a few times. Antigen specificity is unknown. V lost 3 bases and J lost 5, with 9 bases in between. Germline V gene lookup returns CDR1 MDHEN and CDR2 SYDVKM. The CDR3 is 13 residues long. One entry per CDR3 protein, called by TCRdb with MiXCR from the 5' RACE reads. This sample carries more than 95,000 distinct CDR3 sequences, around 15% of them seen once, and the ten largest clones take about 40%. The TCR originated in a man younger than 35 who received the YFV17D yellow fever vaccine. V and J are TRBV28 and TRBJ2-3; D is possibly TRBD2 (5 bases). The material sequenced was CD8+ T cells sorted from PBMCs, taken 5 days after the yellow fever booster vaccination. The CDR3 DNA follows: TGTGCCAGCAGTTTCGGGAACGGAGATACGCAGTATTTT. Protein: CASSFGNGDTQYF.